Following are 23 T cell receptor beta chains from one sample sequenced in a study of blood T cell repertoires in COVID-19. Clones were sequenced by immunoSEQ multiplex PCR, and TCRdb holds only the in-frame ones, with some missing. The repertoire holds about 280,000 clones, with around 90% as singletons. The sample taken for sequencing was PBMCs or T cells enriched from blood (not recorded which). These receptors all stem from a woman in her twenties or thirties with acute COVID-19.

This sequence joins TRBV7-9 and TRBJ1-5, with D possibly being TRBD1 (6 bases). The V end was cut by 3 bases, the J end by 5 bases, with 17 bases between. CDR1 and CDR2 (germline): SEHNR, FQNEAQ (reference sequence). CDR3 length equals 16 residues. The CDR3 DNA sequence: TGTGCCAGCAGCTTGGACCCTTTAGACAGGTATCAGCCCCAGCATTTT. It yields the protein CASSLDPLDRYQPQHF.

This clone showed up just a few times. The V gene is TRBV10-3, the J gene TRBJ1-5, with D possibly TRBD1 on 5 matching bases. Trimming cost V 0 bases and J 4 bases, with 10 bases left between them. This CDR3 is 15 amino acids long. Germline CDR1 reads ENHRY; CDR2 reads SYGVKD. CDR3 region: CAISESGGVNQPQHF. Here the CDR3 DNA reads TGTGCCATCAGTGAGTCCGGGGGGGTGAATCAGCCCCAGCATTTT.

The chain couples TRBV5-1 to TRBJ2-3; D gene ambiguous. With 4 bases removed from V and 0 bases from J, the gap between germline ends came to 12 bases. In germline, CDR1 is SGHRS, CDR2 YFSETQ. This CDR3 comprises 15 residues. DNA for the CDR3: TGCGCCAGCAGCCCTACTACTACAAGCACAGATACGCAGTATTTT. It specifies CASSPTTTSTDTQYF.

In this sample, this clone turned up many times. This sequence joins TRBV3-1 (or the pseudogene TRBV3-2) and TRBJ1-3; D unclear. This CDR3 has 15 residues. V dropped 0 bases and J dropped 0 bases, with 6 bases sitting between them. CDR1 LGHDT and CDR2 YNNKEL come from the germline V gene (reference sequence). In nucleotides, the CDR3 is TGTGCCAGCAGCCAAGAGAACAACTCTGGAAACACCATATATTTT. It codes for CASSQENNSGNTIYF.

This clone was counted only a few times. The chain combines TRBV6-2 or TRBV6-3 with TRBJ2-3; TRBD2 matches at 7 bases. CDR3 length equals 15 residues. CDR1 and CDR2 (germline): MNHEY, SVGEGT. The ends lost 6 bases at V and 0 bases at J; junction bases unmatched: 6. CDR3 DNA sequence: TGTGCCAGCAGCTTGATTAGCGGGAGCACAGATACGCAGTATTTT. It codes for CASSLISGSTDTQYF.

This clone was observed at least ten times. The chain is built from TRBV13 and TRBJ2-1; 9 nucleotides match TRBD2. In germline, CDR1 is PRHDT, CDR2 FYEKMQ (reference sequence). After removal of 5 bases from V and 6 bases from J, the junction contained 11 bases not matched to a gene. The CDR3 is made up of 16 amino acids. Here the CDR3 reads CASSPRVAGVRNEQFF. Here the CDR3 DNA reads TGTGCCAGCAGCCCCCGAGTAGCGGGAGTCCGCAATGAGCAGTTCTTC.

The chain uses TRBV14 and TRBJ2-2; 9 nucleotides agree with TRBD2. CDR3 length equals 17 residues. Trimming removed 3 bases from V and 5 bases from J; junction bases left unmatched: 10. Germline assignment: CDR1 SGHDN and CDR2 FVKESK. The CDR3, as DNA: TGTGCCAGCAGCCACGGATGGACTAGCGAGTTGACCGGGGAGCTGTTTTTT. This encodes CASSHGWTSELTGELFF.

This chain connects TRBV5-4 to TRBJ2-2; 7 bases are a match to TRBD2. The trim removed 0 bases at V and 2 bases at J, leaving 7 bases unmatched. Germline-derived CDR1 and CDR2 are SGHNT and YYREEE (reference sequence). The CDR3 is 17 residues long. The CDR3 loop is CASSLAASGGNTGELFF. CDR3 coding DNA: TGTGCCAGCAGCTTGGCGGCTAGCGGAGGAAACACCGGGGAGCTGTTTTTT.

The chain recombines TRBV9 with TRBJ2-7; D gene uncertain. The V gene lost 1 base and the J gene lost 0 bases, with 11 bases spanning the gap. Germline lookup yields CDR1 SGDLS and CDR2 YYNGEE. The CDR3 covers 15 residues. CDR3 sequence: CASSVSTDFSYEQYF. The DNA of the CDR3 is TGTGCCAGCAGCGTATCAACTGACTTCTCCTACGAGCAGTACTTC.

The rearrangement links TRBV4-3 to TRBJ2-7; no definite D call. V was shortened by 1 base and J by 4 bases, with 8 bases between the two germline ends. The CDR3 consists of 13 residues. In germline, CDR1 is LGHNA, CDR2 YSLEER. In DNA form, the CDR3 reads TGCGCCAGCAGCCAAGGACTCGAGTACGAGCAGTACTTC. This sequence encodes CASSQGLEYEQYF.

The V gene is TRBV29-1, the J gene TRBJ2-2, with D possibly being TRBD1 (5 bases). There are 13 residues in the CDR3. Trimming shortened V by 4 bases and J by 5 bases, and 11 bases separated the two germline ends. Germline values: CDR1 SQVTM, CDR2 ANQGSEA. The CDR3 bases are TGCAGCGTTGCGCCAGGGAAAACCGGGGAGCTGTTTTTT. This codes for CSVAPGKTGELFF.

With regard to this clone: This specimen includes other DNA sequences encoding the same CDR3. V is TRBV27 and J is TRBJ1-6; 9 positions agree with TRBD1. The CDR3 contains 14 residues. Germline CDR1 is MNHEY and CDR2 is SMNVEV (reference sequence). J gave up 9 bases and V 5 bases, and 5 bases lay outside the gene matches. The CDR3 is CASSPGQGSSPLHF. Here the CDR3 DNA reads TGTGCCAGCAGTCCCGGACAGGGGAGTTCACCCCTCCACTTT.

The rearrangement uses TRBV3-1 (or the pseudogene TRBV3-2) and TRBJ2-5; 9 bases line up with TRBD1. The CDR3 is 15 amino acids. After removal of 1 base from V and 2 bases from J, the junction contained 2 bases not matched to a gene. Germline values: CDR1 LGHDT, CDR2 YNNKEL (reference sequence). CDR3 loop: CASSQGGQGQETQYF. CDR3 in DNA: TGTGCCAGCAGCCAAGGGGGACAGGGACAAGAGACCCAGTACTTC.

The chain couples TRBV4-1 to TRBJ1-1, with no clear D. The CDR3 is 14 residues long. Deletions cut 6 bases from V and 1 base from J, with 12 bases between. Germline CDR1 reads MGHRA; CDR2 reads YSYEKL. The CDR3, as DNA: TGCGCCAGCAGATCAACGAGGAGGAACACTGAAGCTTTCTTT. It is translated as CASRSTRRNTEAFF.

J is TRBJ2-1 and V is TRBV3-1 (or the pseudogene TRBV3-2), with 10 nucleotides matching TRBD2. Germline trimming cut 4 bases from V and 6 bases from J; bases unmatched to any gene: 9. Germline values: CDR1 LGHDT, CDR2 YNNKEL (reference sequence). The CDR3 sequence is 16 residues long. The CDR3 loop reads CASSRGLAVHGNEQFF. In DNA form, the CDR3 reads TGTGCCAGCAGCCGCGGACTAGCGGTTCATGGCAATGAGCAGTTCTTC.

This chain connects TRBV4-1 to TRBJ1-5; 7 positions match TRBD1. The CDR3 loop spans 15 amino acids. Germline CDR1 and CDR2: MGHRA and YSYEKL. After removal of 3 bases from V and 7 bases from J, the junction contained 9 bases not matched to a gene. CDR3 amino acids: CASSQEPGGRQPQHF. CDR3 nucleotide sequence: TGCGCCAGCAGCCAGGAACCAGGGGGTAGGCAGCCCCAGCATTTT.

The chain carries TRBV11-2 and TRBJ1-6; D possibly corresponds to TRBD1 (6 bases). The V end was cut by 2 bases, the J end by 19 bases, with 18 bases between. This CDR3 contains 13 residues. Germline values: CDR1 SGHAT, CDR2 FQNNGV. The chain's CDR3 is CASSLREEGESHF. Here the CDR3 DNA reads TGTGCCAGCAGCTTAAGGGAAGAGGGGGAATCGCACTTT.

The chain uses TRBV29-1 and TRBJ1-2; D might be TRBD1 (5 bases). This CDR3 has 13 residues. Germline CDR1 SQVTM, CDR2 ANQGSEA. Trimming took off 6 bases at V and 0 bases at J, with 11 bases between the two ends. This chain's CDR3 is CSVRGGSNYGYTF. CDR3 in DNA: TGCAGCGTACGGGGGGGATCTAACTATGGCTACACCTTC. The whole variable domain, remainder taken from reference TRBV29-1 and TRBJ1-2, is SAVISQKPSRDICQRGTSLTIQCQVDSQVTMMFWYRQQPGQSLTLIATANQGSEATYESGFVIDKFPISRPNLTFSTLTVSNMSPEDSSIYLCSVRGGSNYGYTFGSGTRLTVV.

With regard to this clone: An end of the junction does not agree with germline; a read error may underlie this. This rearrangement joins TRBV5-1 to TRBJ2-1; 7 bases are a match to TRBD1. This CDR3 spans 15 amino acids. CDR1 and CDR2 (germline): SGHRS, YFSETQ. CDR3 region: CASSVGTDSHNEQFF. The CDR3 coding sequence is TGCGCCAGCTCAGTCGGGACAGACTCCCACAATGAGCAGTTCTTC.

The chain employs TRBV18 and TRBJ1-4; weak D call: TRBD1 (6 bases). Trimming pared 6 bases from V and 7 bases from J, leaving 18 bases between. The CDR3 loop spans 15 amino acids. CDR1 KGHSH and CDR2 LQKENI come from the germline V gene. The CDR3 reads CASSHREMTAEKLFF. The CDR3 DNA is TGTGCCAGCTCCCACAGGGAGATGACGGCTGAAAAACTGTTTTTT.

The rearrangement joins TRBV4-1 to TRBJ1-2, with D hard to call. V was cut by 4 bases and J by 4 bases, with 13 bases left in between. CDR3 length: 14 amino acids. Germline V gene data show CDR1 as MGHRA and CDR2 as YSYEKL. The CDR3 reads CASSPERVVYGYTF. The DNA of the CDR3 is TGCGCCAGCAGCCCCGAACGGGTGGTCTATGGCTACACCTTC.

The chain joins TRBV2 to TRBJ2-7, with 9 bases identical to TRBD1. The CDR3 has 14 residues. V trimming: 10 bases; J trimming: 7 bases; junction bases outside the gene matches: 14. Looked up from germline, CDR1 is SNHLY and CDR2 is FYNNEI. The CDR3 coding sequence is TGTGCCATCCCAGCCCGGACAGGGGAGTGGGAGCAGTACTTC. Its translation is CAIPARTGEWEQYF. Supplemented by reference TRBV2 and TRBJ2-7, the full variable domain reads EPEVTQTPSHQVTQMGQEVILRCVPISNHLYFYWYRQILGQKVEFLVSFYNNEISEKSEIFDDQFSVERPDGSNFTLKIRSTKLEDSAMYFCAIPARTGEWEQYFGPGTRLTVT.

V usage is TRBV30 and J usage is TRBJ1-2; D is undetermined. Trimming took 0 bases from V and 2 from J, leaving 10 bases between them. The CDR3 is 14 amino acids. Germline CDR1 and CDR2: GTSNPN and SVGIG (reference sequence). CDR3 nucleotide sequence: TGTGCCTGGAGTGTAGGCGCAGGCAACTATGGCTACACCTTC. Protein sequence: CAWSVGAGNYGYTF.